The 18 T cell receptor beta chains below come from one sample, sequenced in a study of vaccination and CD4 T cells after COVID-19. Sequence data for DNA of cultured CD4+ T cells were generated by the Oncomine TCR Beta short-read assay. Each CDR3 protein gets one entry after TCRdb re-called the PCR reads with MiXCR. This table holds some 11,000 distinct CDR3 sequences, approximately 70% found once. Antigen specificity for these receptors is unknown. Treatment here: approximately 11-day PBMC culture with coronavirus spike peptide pools or control peptides (ViraFEST assay). Material for sequencing was CD4+ T cells from blood, cultured in vitro. All receptors come from a human donor who had recovered from COVID-19.

The J gene is TRBJ2-2, the V gene TRBV20-1; D perhaps matches TRBD2 (5 bases). This CDR3 is 14 amino acids long. V was shortened by 1 base and J by 3 bases, with 9 bases between the two germline ends. From germline, CDR1 is DFQATT and CDR2 SNEGSKA (reference sequence). The CDR3 nucleotides are TGCAGTGCTAGAGCTCCGAGGGACACCGGGGAGCTGTTTTTT. It encodes CSARAPRDTGELFF.

This clonotype was seen once. The chain recombines TRBV11-3 with TRBJ1-1; 8 nucleotides agree with TRBD1. This CDR3 is built from 17 residues. The trim removed 4 bases at V and 1 base at J, leaving 11 bases unmatched. CDR1 and CDR2 (germline): SGHNT, YENEEA. The CDR3 loop is CASSYTFRQGRNTEAFF. The CDR3 DNA reads TGTGCCAGCAGCTATACGTTCCGACAGGGGCGGAACACTGAAGCTTTCTTT.

This clonotype appeared a few times. The chain joins TRBV7-6 to TRBJ2-1; 12 nucleotides line up with TRBD2. The CDR3 is 18 amino acids. The germline CDR1 and CDR2 sequences are SGHVS and FNYEAQ. V shed 4 bases and J 10 bases; nucleotides not matched to a gene: 17. The CDR3 bases are TGTGCCAGCAGCTCCCCGTCCTCACTAGCGGGGGGCTTCGTGGAGCAGTTCTTC. Amino acid sequence: CASSSPSSLAGGFVEQFF.

This clonotype was observed once. The chain has TRBV28 and TRBJ1-6; TRBD1 matches 7 bases. Per the germline V gene, CDR1 is MDHEN and CDR2 is SYDVKM. The V gene end was trimmed by 6 bases and the J gene end by 14 bases; junction bases not matched to a gene: 13. The CDR3 has 14 residues. The CDR3 DNA reads TGTGCCAGCAGGGAGAACAGGGGTCCCGTGGCCCTCCACTTT. Amino acids: CASRENRGPVALHF. Filled out from reference TRBV28 and TRBJ1-6, the complete variable domain reads DVKVTQSSRYLVKRTGEKVFLECVQDMDHENMFWYRQDPGLGLRLIYFSYDVKMKEKGDIPEGYSVSREKKERFSLILESASTNQTSMYLCASRENRGPVALHFGNGTRLTVT.

The chain couples TRBV20-1 to TRBJ2-1; maybe TRBD2 (6 bases). Trimming stripped 6 bases from V and 5 bases from J, with 20 bases between. From germline, CDR1 is DFQATT and CDR2 SNEGSKA (reference sequence). This CDR3 comprises 15 residues. In nucleotides, the CDR3 is TGCAGTGCCGTTGGATTAGGACTACCGAACAATGAGCAGTTCTTC. Translating it yields CSAVGLGLPNNEQFF.

This clonotype turned up a few times. This chain connects TRBV28 to TRBJ1-3; D unclear. Per germline, CDR1 MDHEN and CDR2 SYDVKM. The CDR3 sequence is 13 residues long. V was pared by 8 bases and J by 0 bases, with 8 bases between. The CDR3 DNA follows: TGTGCCAGCCGGGAATACTCTGGAAACACCATATATTTT. Translating gives CASREYSGNTIYF. Based on the CDR3 plus reference TRBV28 and TRBJ1-3, the full variable domain is DVKVTQSSRYLVKRTGEKVFLECVQDMDHENMFWYRQDPGLGLRLIYFSYDVKMKEKGDIPEGYSVSREKKERFSLILESASTNQTSMYLCASREYSGNTIYFGEGSWLTVV.

This chain uses TRBV19 with TRBJ1-5, with D maybe TRBD1 (6 bases). This CDR3 has 12 amino acids. Germline CDR1 and CDR2: LNHDA and SQIVND (reference sequence). Trimming removed 7 bases from V and 7 bases from J, with 11 bases in between. CDR3 in amino acids: CASTGAGQPQHF. DNA of the CDR3: TGTGCCAGTACAGGGGCCGGGCAGCCCCAGCATTTT.

This chain connects TRBV6-1 to TRBJ2-1; 10 nucleotides line up with TRBD1. CDR3 size: 14 residues. CDR1 is MNHNS, CDR2 SASEGT, per germline. Trimming cost V 1 base and J 9 bases; bases outside gene matches: 3. CDR3 protein: CASSEEGQGPEQFF. CDR3 bases: TGTGCCAGCAGTGAAGAGGGACAGGGGCCTGAGCAGTTCTTC.

V and J are TRBV20-1 and TRBJ1-1, with unresolved D. CDR3 length equals 13 residues. The germline V and J ends were trimmed by 0 bases and 7 bases, with 12 bases remaining between them. Germline V lookup: CDR1 DFQATT, CDR2 SNEGSKA (reference sequence). This CDR3 reads CSARDPLSLEAFF. In DNA, the CDR3 is TGCAGTGCTAGAGATCCACTGTCCCTTGAAGCTTTCTTT.

This chain links TRBV4-3 with TRBJ1-2; maybe TRBD1 (5 bases). V shed 0 bases and J shed 0 bases, with 17 bases lying between them. This CDR3 region has 18 residues. The V gene's germline CDR1 is LGHNA and CDR2 YSLEER. As DNA, the CDR3 is TGCGCCAGCAGCCAAGATCCTCCCGACAGATTAACTAACTATGGCTACACCTTC. Translating gives CASSQDPPDRLTNYGYTF.

This clonotype has only one observation. The gene calls are TRBV6-2 or TRBV6-3 and TRBJ2-3, with 8 bases aligning to TRBD2. Germline CDR1 and CDR2: MNHEY and SVGEGT. With V trimmed by 6 bases and J by 0 bases, 8 bases remained unmatched. The CDR3 loop spans 16 amino acids. The CDR3 DNA sequence: TGTGCCAGCAGCCCCGATAGCGGGAAAAGCACAGATACGCAGTATTTT. The encoded protein is CASSPDSGKSTDTQYF.

The rearrangement joins TRBV6-2 or TRBV6-3 to TRBJ1-2; 9 nucleotides align to TRBD1. This CDR3 contains 15 residues. Germline values: CDR1 MNHEY, CDR2 SVGEGT. J was trimmed by 6 bases and V by 6 bases; bases with no gene match: 11. In DNA form, the CDR3 reads TGTGCCAGCAGACGTCCCGGGACAGGGCTTCATGGCTACACCTTC. Amino acid sequence: CASRRPGTGLHGYTF.

The gene calls are TRBV12-3 or TRBV12-4 and TRBJ2-5; 12 nucleotides align to TRBD2. The V gene end was trimmed by 6 bases and the J gene end by 1 base; junction bases not matched to a gene: 12. The CDR3 totals 18 residues. The CDR3 here is CASSRGTSGQPFQETQYF. The CDR3 DNA reads as TGTGCCAGCAGCCGTGGGACTAGCGGGCAACCGTTCCAAGAGACCCAGTACTTC.

The chain couples TRBV6-5 to TRBJ1-2, with a weak D call TRBD1 (6 bases). Germline-derived CDR1 and CDR2 are MNHEY and SVGAGI. V lost 4 bases and J lost 8, with 14 bases in between. The CDR3 has 13 amino acids. CDR3 bases: TGTGCCAGCAGTTCCTCGGGGGGCGCAGGCTACACCTTC. This gives the protein CASSSSGGAGYTF.

The genes are TRBV10-1 and TRBJ2-1; perhaps TRBD1 as D (5 bases). Germline CDR1 and CDR2: WNHNN and SYGVQD (reference sequence). Trimming took off 10 bases at V and 2 bases at J, with 15 bases between the two ends. The CDR3 loop spans 14 amino acids. This CDR3 is CATYQGIPYNEQFF. CDR3 nucleotide sequence: TGCGCCACCTATCAGGGAATCCCCTACAATGAGCAGTTCTTC.

This clonotype is labeled medium-sized. The rearrangement links TRBV20-1 to TRBJ2-2, with 14 bases fitting TRBD2. Trimming cost V 3 bases and J 5 bases; bases outside gene matches: 2. Germline assignment: CDR1 DFQATT and CDR2 SNEGSKA (reference sequence). The CDR3 contains 15 residues. CDR3 sequence: CSASRLAGGTGELFF. For the CDR3, the DNA is TGCAGTGCTAGTAGACTAGCGGGAGGGACCGGGGAGCTGTTTTTT.

This clonotype was detected a few times. The chain is built from TRBV20-1 and TRBJ1-6; possible D gene TRBD1, 5 bases. Deletions cut 1 base from V and 0 bases from J, with 13 bases between. The germline V gene encodes CDR1 DFQATT and CDR2 SNEGSKA (reference sequence). The CDR3 consists of 17 residues. The CDR3 loop is CSARGDKGFSYNSPLHF. The DNA of the CDR3 is TGCAGTGCTAGAGGGGATAAGGGGTTCTCCTATAATTCACCCCTCCACTTT.

V is TRBV20-1 and J is TRBJ2-2, with 7 bases aligning to TRBD2. The CDR3 is made up of 14 amino acids. J was trimmed by 7 bases and V by 1 base; bases with no gene match: 6. Germline V gene lookup returns CDR1 DFQATT and CDR2 SNEGSKA (reference sequence). CDR3 region: CSARGSAGVGELFF. CDR3 DNA: TGCAGTGCTAGAGGAAGTGCGGGGGTCGGGGAGCTGTTTTTT.